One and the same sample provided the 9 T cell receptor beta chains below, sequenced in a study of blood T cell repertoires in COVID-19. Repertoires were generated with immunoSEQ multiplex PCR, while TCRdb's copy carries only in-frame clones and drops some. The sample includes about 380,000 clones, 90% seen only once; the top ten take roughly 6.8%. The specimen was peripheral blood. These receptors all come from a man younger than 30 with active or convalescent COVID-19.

In nucleotides, the CDR3 is TGTGCCAGCAGTGACGCCCCGTCGAGCGGGATATTGGGGGAGCTGTTTTTT. Amino acids: CASSDAPSSGILGELFF. This sequence joins TRBV6-4 and TRBJ2-2, with 7 bases that match TRBD2. The CDR3 spans 17 residues. Germline-derived CDR1 and CDR2 are MRHNA and SNTAGT. The ends lost 2 bases at V and 8 bases at J; junction bases unmatched: 14.

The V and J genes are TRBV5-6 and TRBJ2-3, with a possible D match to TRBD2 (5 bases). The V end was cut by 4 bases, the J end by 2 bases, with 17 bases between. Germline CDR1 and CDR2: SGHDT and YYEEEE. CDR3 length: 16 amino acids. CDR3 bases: TGTGCCAGCAGCAATCCGATGGAGCGGTACACAGATACGCAGTATTTT. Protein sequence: CASSNPMERYTDTQYF.

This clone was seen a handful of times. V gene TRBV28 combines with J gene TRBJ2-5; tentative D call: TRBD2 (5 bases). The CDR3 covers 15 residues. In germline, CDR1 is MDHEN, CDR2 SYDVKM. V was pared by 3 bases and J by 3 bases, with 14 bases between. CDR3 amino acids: CASSFGGGPKETQYF. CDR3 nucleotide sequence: TGTGCCAGCAGTTTTGGAGGAGGACCAAAAGAGACCCAGTACTTC. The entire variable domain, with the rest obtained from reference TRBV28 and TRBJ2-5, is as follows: DVKVTQSSRYLVKRTGEKVFLECVQDMDHENMFWYRQDPGLGLRLIYFSYDVKMKEKGDIPEGYSVSREKKERFSLILESASTNQTSMYLCASSFGGGPKETQYFGPGTRLLVL.

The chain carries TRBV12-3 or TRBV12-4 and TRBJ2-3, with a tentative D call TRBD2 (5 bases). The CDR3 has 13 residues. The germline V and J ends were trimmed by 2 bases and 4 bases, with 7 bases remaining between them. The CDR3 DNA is TGTGCCAGCAGTTTACGGGATTCAGATACGCAGTATTTT. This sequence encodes CASSLRDSDTQYF.

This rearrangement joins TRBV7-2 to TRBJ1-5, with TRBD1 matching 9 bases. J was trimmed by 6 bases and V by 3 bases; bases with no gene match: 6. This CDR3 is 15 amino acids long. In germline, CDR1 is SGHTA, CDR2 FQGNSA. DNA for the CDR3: TGTGCCAGCAGCTTGGACAGGGGTTCGGCTCAGCCCCAGCATTTT. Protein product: CASSLDRGSAQPQHF. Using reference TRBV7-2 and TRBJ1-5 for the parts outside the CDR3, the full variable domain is GAGVSQSPSNKVTEKGKDVELRCDPISGHTALYWYRQSLGQGLEFLIYFQGNSAPDKSGLPSDRFSAERTGGSVSTLTIQRTQQEDSAVYLCASSLDRGSAQPQHFGDGTRLSIL.

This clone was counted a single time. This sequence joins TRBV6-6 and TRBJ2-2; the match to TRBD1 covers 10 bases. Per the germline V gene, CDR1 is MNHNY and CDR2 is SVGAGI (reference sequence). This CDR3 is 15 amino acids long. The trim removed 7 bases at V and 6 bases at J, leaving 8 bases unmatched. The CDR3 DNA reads TGTGCCAGCACCCGGGACAGGGGTGCCGCCGGGGAGCTGTTTTTT. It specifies CASTRDRGAAGELFF.

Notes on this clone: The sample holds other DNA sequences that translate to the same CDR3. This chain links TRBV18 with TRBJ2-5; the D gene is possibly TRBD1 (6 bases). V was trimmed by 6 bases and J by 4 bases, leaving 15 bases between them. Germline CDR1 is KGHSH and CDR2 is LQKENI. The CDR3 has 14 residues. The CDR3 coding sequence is TGTGCCAGCTCCCCTCAACAGGGTCGAGAGACCCAGTACTTC. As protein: CASSPQQGRETQYF.

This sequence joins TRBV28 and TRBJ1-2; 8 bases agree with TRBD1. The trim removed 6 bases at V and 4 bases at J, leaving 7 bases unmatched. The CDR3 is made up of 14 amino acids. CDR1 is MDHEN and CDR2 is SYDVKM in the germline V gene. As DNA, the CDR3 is TGTGCCAGCAGCTTAACAGGGGGAGCCTATGGCTACACCTTC. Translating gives CASSLTGGAYGYTF.

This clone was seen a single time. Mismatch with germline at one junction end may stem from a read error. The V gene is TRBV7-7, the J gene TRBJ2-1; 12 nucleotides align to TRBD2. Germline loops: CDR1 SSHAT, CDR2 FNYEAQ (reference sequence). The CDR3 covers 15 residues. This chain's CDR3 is CASSPTSGSYNEQFF. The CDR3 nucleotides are TGTGCTAGCAGCCCGACTAGCGGGAGTTACAATGAGCAGTTCTTC. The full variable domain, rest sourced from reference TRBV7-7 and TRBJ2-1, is GAGVSQSPRYKVTKRGQDVTLRCDPISSHATLYWYQQALGQGPEFLTYFNYEAQPDKSGLPSDRFSAERPEGSISTLTIQRTEQRDSAMYRCASSPTSGSYNEQFFGPGTRLTVL.